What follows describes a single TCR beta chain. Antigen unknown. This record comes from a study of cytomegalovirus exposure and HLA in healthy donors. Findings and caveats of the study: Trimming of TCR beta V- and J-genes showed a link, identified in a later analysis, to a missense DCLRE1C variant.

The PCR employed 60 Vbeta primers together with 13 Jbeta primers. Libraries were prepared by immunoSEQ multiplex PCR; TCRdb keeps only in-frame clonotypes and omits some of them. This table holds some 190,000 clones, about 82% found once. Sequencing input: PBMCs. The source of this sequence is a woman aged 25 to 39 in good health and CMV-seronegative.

The CDR3 sequence: CASSIDGRTNTEAFF. In nucleotides, the CDR3 is TGTGCCAGTAGTATAGATGGGAGGACAAACACTGAAGCTTTCTTT. The chain has TRBV19 and TRBJ1-1; tentative D call: TRBD1 (5 bases). With 0 bases removed from V and 2 bases from J, the gap between germline ends came to 10 bases. CDR1 is LNHDA and CDR2 is SQIVND in the germline V gene (reference sequence). This CDR3 has 15 amino acids.